The sequence of this TCR beta chain was determined in a study of blood T cell repertoires in COVID-19. The germline V gene encodes CDR1 LGHDT and CDR2 YNNKEL (reference sequence). Trimming cost V 8 bases and J 4 bases; bases outside gene matches: 13. CDR3 size: 16 residues. TCRdb's table, derived via immunoSEQ multiplex PCR, lists solely in-frame clones and lacks some. The sample shows tens of thousands of clones, about 88% of them seen only once. The sequence was obtained from a woman aged 55 to 70 with active COVID-19. Sequencing input: peripheral blood. The J gene is TRBJ1-1, the V gene TRBV3-1 (or the pseudogene TRBV3-2); the match to TRBD1 covers 10 bases. The CDR3 DNA is TGTGCCAGCGCCCCGGGACAGGGGAGTTATTTCACTGAAGCTTTCTTT. The encoded protein is CASAPGQGSYFTEAFF.